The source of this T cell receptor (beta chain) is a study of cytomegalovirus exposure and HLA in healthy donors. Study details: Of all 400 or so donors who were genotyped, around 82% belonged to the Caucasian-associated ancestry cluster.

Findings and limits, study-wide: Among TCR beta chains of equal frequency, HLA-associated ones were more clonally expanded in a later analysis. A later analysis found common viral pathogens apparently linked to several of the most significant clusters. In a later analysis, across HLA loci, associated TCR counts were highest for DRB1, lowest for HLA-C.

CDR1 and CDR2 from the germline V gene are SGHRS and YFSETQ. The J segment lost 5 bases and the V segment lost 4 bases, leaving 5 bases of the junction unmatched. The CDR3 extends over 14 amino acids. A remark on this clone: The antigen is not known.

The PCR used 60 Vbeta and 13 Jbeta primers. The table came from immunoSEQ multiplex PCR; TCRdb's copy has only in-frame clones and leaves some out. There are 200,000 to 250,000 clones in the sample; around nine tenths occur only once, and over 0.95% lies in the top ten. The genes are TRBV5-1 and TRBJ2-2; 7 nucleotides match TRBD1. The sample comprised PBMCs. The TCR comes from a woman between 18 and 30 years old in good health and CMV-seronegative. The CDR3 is CASSGTVLTGELFF. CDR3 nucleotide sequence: TGCGCCAGCAGCGGGACAGTACTAACCGGGGAGCTGTTTTTT.